The clone carrying this TCR beta chain has at least ten counts. Its antigen is unknown. The entry originates in a study of T-cell memory formation after mild COVID-19. Study-wide context: Most TCR clusters belonged to a single donor. Findings and caveats of the study: Chiefly within CM and EM were the contracting CD4+ clones; CD8+ ones were within EMRA. Day 15 to 85 contractors were CD4/CD8 balanced; later expanders leaned CD4+.

The CDR3 runs 12 residues. Germline V gives CDR1 SGHDT, CDR2 YYEEEE. Trimming removed 0 bases from V and 8 bases from J, with 8 bases in between. From the 5' RACE reads, TCRdb called clonotypes with MiXCR, one entry per CDR3 protein. The sample contains around 200,000 distinct CDR3 sequences, about 10% of which appear only once. Sequencing was done on a sample of PBMCs or a T cell subset sorted from them (not recorded which). The genes are TRBV5-6 and TRBJ1-2; the D gene is possibly TRBD1 (5 bases). The TCR sequence derives from a man between 18 and 29 years old who had mild COVID-19 (a few samples of this study predate the infection). Cell type and time point are not known. In DNA, the CDR3 is TGTGCCAGCAGCTTGGAAGGGGTGGGCTACACCTTC. This codes for CASSLEGVGYTF.